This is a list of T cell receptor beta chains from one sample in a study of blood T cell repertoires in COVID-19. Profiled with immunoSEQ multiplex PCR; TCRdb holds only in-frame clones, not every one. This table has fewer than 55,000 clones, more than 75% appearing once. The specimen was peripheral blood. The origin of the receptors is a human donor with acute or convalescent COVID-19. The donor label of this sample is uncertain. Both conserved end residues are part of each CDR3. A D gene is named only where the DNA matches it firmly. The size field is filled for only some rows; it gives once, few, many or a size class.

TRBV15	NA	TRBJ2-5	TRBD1	CATSREGQGNQETQYF	TGTGCCACCAGCAGAGAGGGACAGGGGAACCAAGAGACCCAGTACTTC
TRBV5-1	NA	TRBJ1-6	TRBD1	CASSFLGTANSPLHF	TGCGCCAGCAGCTTTCTTGGGACAGCCAATTCACCCCTCCACTTT
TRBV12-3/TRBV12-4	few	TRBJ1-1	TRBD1	CASSLQGGTEAFF	TGTGCCAGCAGTCTACAGGGGGGCACTGAAGCTTTCTTT
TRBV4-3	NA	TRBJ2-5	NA	CASSQDPSVETQYF	TGCGCCAGCAGCCAAGATCCTAGCGTGGAGACCCAGTACTTC
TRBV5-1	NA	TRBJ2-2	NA	CASSSSGKRGGELFF	TGCGCCAGCAGCTCGTCGGGAAAGCGAGGCGGGGAGCTGTTTTTT
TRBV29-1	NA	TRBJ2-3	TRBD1	CSVGAGGVGITDTQYF	TGCAGCGTTGGGGCAGGGGGCGTTGGAATCACAGATACGCAGTATTTT
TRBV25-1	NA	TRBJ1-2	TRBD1	CASSEALGTGSYGYTF	TGTGCCAGCAGTGAAGCCCTCGGGACAGGGTCCTATGGCTACACCTTC
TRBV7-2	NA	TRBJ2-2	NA	CASSLVASLTGELFF	TGTGCCAGCAGCTTAGTAGCTTCACTAACCGGGGAGCTGTTTTTT
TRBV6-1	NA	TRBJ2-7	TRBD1	CASSEGTGAYEQYF	TGTGCCAGCAGTGAAGGGACAGGGGCATACGAGCAGTACTTC
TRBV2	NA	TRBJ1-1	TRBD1	CASSDIQGARDTEAFF	TGTGCCAGCAGTGATATACAGGGGGCAAGGGACACTGAAGCTTTCTTT
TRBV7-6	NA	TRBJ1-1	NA	CASTISGWAEAFF	TGTGCCAGCACAATTTCGGGTTGGGCTGAAGCTTTCTTT
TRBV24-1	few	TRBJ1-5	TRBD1	CATSDPGTGRGQPQHF	TGTGCCACCAGTGATCCCGGGACAGGCCGGGGGCAGCCCCAGCATTTT
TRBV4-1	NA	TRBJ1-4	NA	CASSQEGRGLDEKLFF	TGCGCCAGCAGCCAAGAGGGAAGGGGGTTAGATGAAAAACTGTTTTTT
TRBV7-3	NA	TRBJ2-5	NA	CASSLASQGETQYF	TGTGCCAGCAGCCTCGCCTCACAGGGAGAGACCCAGTACTTC
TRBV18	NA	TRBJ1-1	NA	CASSPLTENTEAFF	TGTGCCAGCTCACCATTGACAGAGAACACTGAAGCTTTCTTT
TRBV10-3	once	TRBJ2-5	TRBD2	CAISGSPGLAEETQYF	TGTGCCATCAGTGGCAGCCCCGGGCTAGCGGAAGAGACCCAGTACTTC
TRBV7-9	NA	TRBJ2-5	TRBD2	CASSRGEGKTQYF	TGTGCCAGCAGCCGAGGGGAGGGGAAGACCCAGTACTTC
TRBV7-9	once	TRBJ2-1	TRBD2	CASSAQGLAERGEQFF	TGTGCCAGCAGCGCCCAGGGACTAGCGGAGAGGGGTGAGCAGTTCTTC
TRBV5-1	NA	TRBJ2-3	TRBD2	CASSLVAGAIDTQYF	TGCGCCAGCAGCTTAGTCGCGGGAGCGATAGATACGCAGTATTTT
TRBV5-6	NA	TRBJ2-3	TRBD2	CASSFSGATDTQYF	TGTGCCAGCAGCTTTAGCGGGGCCACAGATACGCAGTATTTT
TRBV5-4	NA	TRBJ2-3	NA	CASSQLAGTADTQYF	TGTGCCAGCAGCCAACTAGCCGGAACTGCAGATACGCAGTATTTT
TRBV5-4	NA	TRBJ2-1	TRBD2	CASSLSAGDQVEQFF	TGTGCCAGCAGCCTTTCAGCGGGAGATCAGGTTGAGCAGTTCTTC
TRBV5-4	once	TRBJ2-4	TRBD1	CASSRPGTGKNIQYF	TGTGCCAGCAGCCGACCCGGGACAGGCAAAAACATTCAGTACTTC
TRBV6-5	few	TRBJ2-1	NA	CASTLHSGHLNEQFF	TGTGCCAGCACTCTCCACTCGGGTCATCTCAATGAGCAGTTCTTC
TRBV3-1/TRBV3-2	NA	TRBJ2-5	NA	CASSQGAETQYF	TGTGCCAGCAGCCAAGGAGCAGAGACCCAGTACTTC
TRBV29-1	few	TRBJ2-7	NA	CSVGTSYEQYF	TGCAGCGTGGGGACATCCTACGAGCAGTACTTC
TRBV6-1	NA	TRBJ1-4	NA	CASSEKRSRREKLFF	TGTGCCAGCAGTGAAAAAAGGAGTAGGAGGGAAAAACTGTTTTTT
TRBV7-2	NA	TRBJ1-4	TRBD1	CASSFGGQLNEKLFF	TGTGCCAGCAGCTTCGGGGGACAGCTTAATGAAAAACTGTTTTTT
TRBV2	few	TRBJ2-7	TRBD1	CASRLSGQGWGEQYF	TGTGCCAGCAGACTTTCGGGACAGGGGTGGGGAGAGCAGTACTTC
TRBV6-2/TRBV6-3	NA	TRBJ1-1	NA	CASSWTENTEAFF	TGTGCCAGCAGTTGGACAGAGAACACTGAAGCTTTCTTT
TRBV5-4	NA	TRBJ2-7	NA	CASGVRGSYEQYF	TGTGCCAGCGGAGTACGGGGATCCTACGAGCAGTACTTC
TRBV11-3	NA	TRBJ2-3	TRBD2	CASSVGTSGGAPADTQYF	TGTGCCAGCAGCGTCGGGACTAGCGGGGGGGCCCCCGCAGATACGCAGTATTTT
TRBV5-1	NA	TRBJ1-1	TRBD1	CASSLTRGTEAFF	TGCGCCAGCAGCTTGACCAGGGGGACTGAAGCTTTCTTT
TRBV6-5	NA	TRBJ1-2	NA	CASSYSATATYGYTF	TGTGCCAGCAGTTACTCGGCGACTGCTACTTATGGCTACACCTTC
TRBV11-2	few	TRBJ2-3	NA	CASSPRRANTDTQYF	TGTGCCAGCAGCCCCCGGCGGGCTAACACAGATACGCAGTATTTT
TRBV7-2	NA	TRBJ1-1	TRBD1	CASSLVGDRGLFF	TGTGCCAGCAGCTTAGTAGGGGACAGGGGCCTTTTCTTT
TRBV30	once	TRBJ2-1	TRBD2	CAWSRGLAGGFNEQFF	TGTGCCTGGAGTAGGGGACTAGCTGGGGGTTTCAATGAGCAGTTCTTC
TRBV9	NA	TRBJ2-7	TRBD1	CASSPQGDSYEQYF	TGTGCCAGCAGTCCACAGGGGGACTCCTACGAGCAGTACTTC
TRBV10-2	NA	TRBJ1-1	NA	CASRVLANTEAFF	TGCGCCAGCAGAGTTCTGGCGAACACTGAAGCTTTCTTT
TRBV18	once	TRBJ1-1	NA	CASSPTGGDTEAFF	TGTGCCAGCTCACCAACCGGGGGGGACACTGAAGCTTTCTTT
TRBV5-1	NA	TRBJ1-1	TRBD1	CASSSWTGSNTEAFF	TGCGCCAGCAGCTCCTGGACAGGTTCGAACACTGAAGCTTTCTTT
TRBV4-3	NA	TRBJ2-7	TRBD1	CASSQEIGTAYEQYF	TGCGCCAGCAGCCAAGAAATCGGGACAGCCTACGAGCAGTACTTC
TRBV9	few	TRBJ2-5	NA	CASNTPNQYF	TGTGCCAGCAACACCCCCAACCAGTACTTC
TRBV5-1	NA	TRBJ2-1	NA	CASSLGQVYNEQFF	TGCGCCAGCAGCTTGGGCCAGGTCTACAATGAGCAGTTCTTC
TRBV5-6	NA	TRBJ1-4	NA	CASSLFPAGGEKLFF	TGTGCCAGCAGCTTGTTTCCGGCAGGTGGGGAAAAACTGTTTTTT
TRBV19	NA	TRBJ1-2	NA	CASSGLGANYGYTF	TGTGCCAGTAGTGGCCTCGGGGCTAACTATGGCTACACCTTC
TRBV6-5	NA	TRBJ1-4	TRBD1	CASRPGQGNEKLFF	TGTGCCAGCAGACCGGGACAGGGAAATGAAAAACTGTTTTTT
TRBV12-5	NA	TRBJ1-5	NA	CASGWGGSNQPQHF	TGTGCTAGTGGTTGGGGGGGTAGCAATCAGCCCCAGCATTTT
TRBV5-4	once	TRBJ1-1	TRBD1	CASSLWTGANTEAFF	TGTGCCAGCAGCCTCTGGACAGGGGCGAACACTGAAGCTTTCTTT
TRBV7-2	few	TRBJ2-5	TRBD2	CASSYSGGYNQETQYF	TGTGCCAGCAGCTATAGCGGGGGGTACAACCAAGAGACCCAGTACTTC
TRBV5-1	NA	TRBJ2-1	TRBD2	CASGAGGTSGSVNEQFF	TGCGCCAGCGGAGCAGGGGGGACTAGCGGGAGTGTAAATGAGCAGTTCTTC
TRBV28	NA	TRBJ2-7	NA	CATGRRTDSYEQYF	TGTGCCACTGGCCGGAGGACTGACTCCTACGAGCAGTACTTC
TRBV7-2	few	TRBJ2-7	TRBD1	CASSAGQGIREQYF	TGTGCCAGCAGCGCGGGACAGGGGATAAGGGAGCAGTACTTC
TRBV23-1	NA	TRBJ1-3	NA	CASSHRTRGYF	TGCGCCAGCAGTCACCGGACAAGGGGATATTTT